These 21 T cell receptor beta chains originate from one sample sequenced in a study of OX40 agonist ivuxolimab in advanced cancers. Only in-frame clones appear in the TCRdb table, and some are missing; sequencing was by immunoSEQ multiplex PCR. Of under 85,000 clones detected, roughly 78% appear once; the ten largest clones hold approximately 5%. This specimen was CD4+ or CD8+ T cells sorted from blood, taken in a trial of the OX40 agonist ivuxolimab. The receptor set was obtained from an adult with an advanced solid tumor such as melanoma, head and neck, liver or kidney cancer.

The chain is built from TRBV4-3 and TRBJ1-2, with unresolved D. The V gene lost 2 bases and the J gene lost 7 bases, with 20 bases spanning the gap. Germline loops: CDR1 LGHNA, CDR2 YSLEER. The CDR3 totals 16 residues. CDR3 DNA: TGCGCCAGCAGCCAAAACTCGGTGGTCAGGTCGACTGGCTACACCTTC. Translated: CASSQNSVVRSTGYTF.

J is TRBJ1-2 and V is TRBV9, with 8 bases identical to TRBD1. The germline V gene encodes CDR1 SGDLS and CDR2 YYNGEE. The CDR3 consists of 15 residues. V shed 3 bases and J 4 bases; nucleotides not matched to a gene: 8. The CDR3 here is CASSGQGALGYGYTF. CDR3 DNA sequence: TGTGCCAGCAGCGGGCAGGGGGCCCTAGGCTATGGCTACACCTTC.

The genes are TRBV28 and TRBJ2-2; no reliable D call. Germline V CDR1 and CDR2: MDHEN, SYDVKM. V was clipped by 5 bases and J by 0 bases, with 10 bases between them. CDR3 size: 15 residues. CDR3 DNA: TGTGCCAGCAGTGGCATCATACCGAACACCGGGGAGCTGTTTTTT. Protein: CASSGIIPNTGELFF.

V usage is TRBV19 and J usage is TRBJ1-6; TRBD1 agrees at 7 bases. Germline V CDR1 and CDR2: LNHDA, SQIVND (reference sequence). J gave up 7 bases and V 5 bases, and 8 bases lay outside the gene matches. There are 15 residues in the CDR3. The CDR3 here is CASSQIDRVNSPLHF. The CDR3 DNA sequence: TGTGCCAGTAGTCAAATAGACAGGGTGAATTCACCCCTCCACTTT. Based on the CDR3 plus reference TRBV19 and TRBJ1-6, the full variable domain is DGGITQSPKYLFRKEGQNVTLSCEQNLNHDAMYWYRQDPGQGLRLIYYSQIVNDFQKGDIAEGYSVSREKKESFPLTVTSAQKNPTAFYLCASSQIDRVNSPLHFGNGTRLTVT.

This clone was seen more than once but under ten times. At one boundary the junction diverges from the germline segment, which might be a read error. This rearrangement joins TRBV6-5 to TRBJ2-7; possibly TRBD2 for D (6 bases). The CDR3 runs 15 residues. Per the germline V gene, CDR1 is MNHEY and CDR2 is SVGAGI. CDR3 amino acids: CASSDSGLATYEQYF. Written as DNA, the CDR3 is TGTGCCAGCAGTGACTCGGGACTGGCGACCTACGAGCAGTACTTC.

The chain employs TRBV18 and TRBJ2-7; either TRBD1 or TRBD2 may fit D (5 bases each). The CDR3 is 15 amino acids. Germline CDR1 reads KGHSH; CDR2 reads LQKENI. With 3 bases removed from V and 1 base from J, the gap between germline ends came to 13 bases. CDR3 in DNA: TGTGCCAGCTCACCCCAGGGAGCGGTATCCTACGAGCAGTACTTC. This gives the protein CASSPQGAVSYEQYF.

This chain uses TRBV6-5 with TRBJ2-1, with TRBD2 matching 11 bases. Germline CDR1 MNHEY, CDR2 SVGAGI. This CDR3 spans 15 amino acids. V lost 5 bases, J lost 9 bases, and 9 bases stayed unmatched. The CDR3 DNA sequence: TGTGCCAGCAGTCAGGTAGCGGGAGGGCCCCGTGAGCAGTTCTTC. It encodes CASSQVAGGPREQFF.

Here the CDR3 DNA reads TGTGCCAGCTCGCTACAGGGGACTTTTGGCAATCAGCCCCAGCATTTT. This sequence encodes CASSLQGTFGNQPQHF. The V and J genes are TRBV18 and TRBJ1-5, with TRBD1 matching 7 bases. Per the germline V gene, CDR1 is KGHSH and CDR2 is LQKENI. CDR3 length: 16 amino acids. The V segment lost 6 bases and the J segment 2 bases; nucleotides outside the gene matches: 10.

Worth noting for this clone: At one end the junction does not follow the germline gene, possibly because of a read error. This sample includes further DNA sequences coding for the same CDR3. The rearrangement uses TRBV9 and TRBJ1-5, with TRBD1 identical over 7 bases. CDR1 and CDR2 (germline): SGDLS, YYNGEE. This CDR3 contains 15 residues. For the CDR3, the DNA is TGTGCCAGCAGCTCCGGACAGGCTTACGATCAGCCTCAGCATTTT. This sequence encodes CASSSGQAYDQPQHF.

The genes are TRBV29-1 and TRBJ1-5, with D perhaps TRBD1 (5 bases). The CDR3 totals 13 residues. In germline, CDR1 is SQVTM, CDR2 ANQGSEA. The V gene lost 6 bases and the J gene lost 6 bases, with 15 bases spanning the gap. For the CDR3, the DNA is TGCAGCGTAGCTTACGGGGCCGCTCAGCCCCAGCATTTT. It translates to CSVAYGAAQPQHF.

This clone was counted between two and nine times. The J gene is TRBJ2-3, the V gene TRBV19, with D tentatively TRBD2 (6 bases). Germline V gene data show CDR1 as LNHDA and CDR2 as SQIVND (reference sequence). The length of the CDR3 is 15 residues. Trimming took 4 bases from V and 4 from J, leaving 15 bases between them. The chain's CDR3 is CASSTVFSGADTQYF. As DNA, the CDR3 is TGTGCCAGTAGTACCGTCTTTTCGGGGGCAGATACGCAGTATTTT.

In DNA form, the CDR3 reads TGTGCTAGTGGTTCCAGGGAGATTTACCAGCCCCAGCATTTT. As protein: CASGSREIYQPQHF. The V gene is TRBV12-5, the J gene TRBJ1-5, with D possibly matching TRBD1 (5 bases). V lost 4 bases and J lost 7, with 14 bases in between. CDR1 and CDR2 (germline): LGHNT, FRNRAP. There are 14 residues in the CDR3.

This chain connects TRBV6-6 to TRBJ1-2; 9 positions match TRBD1. V was pared by 7 bases and J by 0 bases, with 9 bases of the junction left unmatched. The CDR3 length is 16 residues. Germline V gene data show CDR1 as MNHNY and CDR2 as SVGAGI (reference sequence). The CDR3 DNA is TGTGCCAGCACCCGGGGACAGGGAGTATCTAACTATGGCTACACCTTC. This gives the protein CASTRGQGVSNYGYTF.

CDR3 coding DNA: TGCGCCCCCCTGGCGAGGACTCACAATGAAAAACTGTTTTTT. This gives the protein CAPLARTHNEKLFF. J is TRBJ1-4 and V is TRBV23-1; no definite D call. TRBV23-1 is recorded as an ORF, its role being uncertain. The CDR3 consists of 14 residues. Trimming cost V 11 bases and J 5 bases, with 18 bases left between them.

This clone was counted only a few times. V gene TRBV7-3 combines with J gene TRBJ2-3, with a weak D call TRBD1 (5 bases). This CDR3 contains 14 residues. Germline V CDR1 and CDR2: SGHTA, FQGTGA. The ends were cut back, 1 base at V and 5 bases at J, with 10 bases in the middle. The CDR3 DNA reads as TGTGCCAGCAGCTTAAAGGGTCAGGGAGATACGCAGTATTTT. This sequence encodes CASSLKGQGDTQYF.

Concerning this clone itself: Relative to the germline gene, one junction end is altered; a read error may explain this. This sequence joins TRBV19 and TRBJ2-3; TRBD2 aligns across 16 bases. CDR1 is LNHDA, CDR2 SQIVND, per germline (reference sequence). The CDR3 runs to 17 residues. Here the CDR3 DNA reads TGTGCCAGTAGCATAGCTACCGGGACTAGCGGGGGGGCCCCCAAGTATTTT. Translation gives CASSIATGTSGGAPKYF.

The J gene is TRBJ1-2, the V gene TRBV7-9; D call uncertain. CDR3 length: 12 residues. Trimming shortened V by 11 bases and J by 6 bases, and 16 bases separated the two germline ends. Germline loops: CDR1 SEHNR, CDR2 FQNEAQ (reference sequence). The CDR3 bases are TGTGCCTCCTCCCCCTCACTGGATGGCTACACCTTC. Its translation: CASSPSLDGYTF.

This clone was counted between two and nine times. This rearrangement joins TRBV9 to TRBJ2-3; 10 bases match TRBD2. J gave up 6 bases and V 3 bases, and 4 bases lay outside the gene matches. Germline V gene lookup returns CDR1 SGDLS and CDR2 YYNGEE. The CDR3 is 14 amino acids. The CDR3 nucleotides are TGTGCCAGCAGCGCACTAGCGGGGACTGATACGCAGTATTTT. Protein product: CASSALAGTDTQYF.

The J gene is TRBJ2-2, the V gene TRBV4-3; 9 positions match TRBD1. Per the germline V gene, CDR1 is LGHNA and CDR2 is YSLEER. The CDR3 extends over 16 amino acids. The J segment lost 7 bases and the V segment lost 3 bases, leaving 9 bases of the junction unmatched. CDR3 protein: CASSHITGTGLGELFF. CDR3 bases: TGCGCCAGCAGCCACATCACCGGGACAGGGCTCGGGGAGCTGTTTTTT.

This clone was picked up many times. The gene calls are TRBV6-5 and TRBJ1-6; D is ambiguous. V dropped 6 bases and J dropped 12 bases, with 12 bases sitting between them. Germline V lookup: CDR1 MNHEY, CDR2 SVGAGI. This CDR3 is 12 amino acids long. CDR3 sequence: CASRDLGKPLHF. The DNA for the CDR3 is TGTGCCAGCAGGGATCTGGGTAAACCCCTCCACTTT.

The chain recombines TRBV5-1 with TRBJ2-5, with TRBD1 matching over 8 bases. Germline V gene sequence: CDR1 SGHRS, CDR2 YFSETQ. The J segment lost 2 bases and the V segment lost 4 bases, leaving 7 bases of the junction unmatched. This CDR3 has 15 residues. The CDR3 DNA is TGCGCCAGCAGCCCTAACACAGGGGGGCAAGAGACCCAGTACTTC. This encodes CASSPNTGGQETQYF.